This is a list of T cell receptor beta chains from one sample in a study of blood T cell repertoires in COVID-19. The data were produced by immunoSEQ multiplex PCR, yet TCRdb's version contains in-frame clones alone and is incomplete. Counted here are around 180,000 clones, roughly 80% occurring once; the ten biggest clones make up 12%. The sample taken for sequencing was peripheral blood. The receptor source for this set is a woman of 80 years or more with COVID-19, enrolled during active disease. CDR3s include the opening cysteine and the closing phenylalanine or tryptophan. Fields, in order: J gene, V gene, CDR3 protein.

TRBJ2-1 | TRBV4-2 | CASSRDSGTYNEQFF
TRBJ1-1 | TRBV9 | CASSYTGNTEAFF
TRBJ1-4 | TRBV9 | CASSTRWGLNEKLFF
TRBJ2-3 | TRBV11-2 | CASSFSGTGGTDTQYF
TRBJ2-4 | TRBV4-1 | CASSQFAAVAKNIQYF
TRBJ1-1 | TRBV3-1/TRBV3-2 | CASSQDWGDSEAFF
TRBJ1-6 | TRBV29-1 | CSVSGGYNSPLHF
TRBJ1-3 | TRBV2 | CASNIDRGRGNTIYF
TRBJ1-2 | TRBV19 | CASSISLYRTGNGYTF
TRBJ2-7 | TRBV29-1 | CSVEGTPGYEQYF
TRBJ2-7 | TRBV6-6 | CASRLRQEHSYEQYF
TRBJ2-3 | TRBV27 | CASSPTPYISGRPGGQYF
TRBJ2-2 | TRBV5-1 | CASSLGPLTGSTGELFF
TRBJ2-3 | TRBV4-3 | CASSQEGPGTGFYTDTQYF
TRBJ2-2 | TRBV11-3 | CASSLGTVPTGELFF
TRBJ2-3 | TRBV9 | CASSLQALAGTTDTQYF
TRBJ2-3 | TRBV11-2 | CASSLKPAGAPTDTQYF
TRBJ2-1 | TRBV7-8 | CASSLTSGVSYNEQFF
TRBJ2-2 | TRBV6-5 | CASSRGTANTGELFF
TRBJ2-7 | TRBV7-2 | CASSTTTGTQYEQYF
TRBJ2-7 | TRBV10-3 | CASWTGAYEQYF
TRBJ2-7 | TRBV6-2/TRBV6-3 | CASSNSGRTPYEQYF
TRBJ2-3 | TRBV29-1 | CSVVGPTRDTQYF
TRBJ2-3 | TRBV11-2 | CASRRWGRPTTDTQYF
TRBJ2-7 | TRBV5-1 | CASSYDSQAYEQYF
TRBJ1-1 | TRBV7-8 | CASSSYIRQLGGVRTEAFF
TRBJ2-7 | TRBV11-3 | CASSPGLGYEQYF
TRBJ2-1 | TRBV9 | CASSVTPGNPNDEQFF
TRBJ2-7 | TRBV5-4 | CASSSFRGSSEQYF
TRBJ2-1 | TRBV4-3 | CASSPLTAGEGNEQFF
TRBJ1-6 | TRBV5-1 | CASSPEQGDSPLHF
TRBJ1-6 | TRBV2 | CASTGTGDSPLHF
TRBJ1-3 | TRBV2 | CASSERGGFTIYF
TRBJ2-5 | TRBV6-5 | CASKPSGSYETQYF
TRBJ2-7 | TRBV24-1 | CATPRGGAPEQYF
TRBJ2-6 | TRBV6-5 | CASSYDSSGANVLTF
TRBJ1-6 | TRBV5-1 | CASSPRQSSYNSPLHF